A selection of T cell receptor beta chains follows, all from one sample in a study of blood T cell repertoires in COVID-19. Using immunoSEQ multiplex PCR, the repertoire was profiled, and TCRdb retains in-frame clones only, with some absent. The data contain around 290,000 clones, around 87% of them seen just once; the ten biggest clones take up about 8%. The sequencing input was peripheral blood. The receptors stem from a woman between 45 and 60 years old who had recovered from COVID-19. CDR3s include the opening cysteine and the closing phenylalanine or tryptophan. The D gene is left open where the match is weak. Not all rows give a size; the values are once, few, many and, for expanded clones, a class.

CDR3 protein | CDR3 DNA | V gene | clone size | J gene | D gene
CASRGQVSSYEQYF | TGTGCCAGCAGGGGACAGGTTAGCTCCTACGAGCAGTACTTC | TRBV6-5 | . | TRBJ2-7 | TRBD1
CASGRTSTDTQYF | TGTGCCAGCGGGAGGACTAGTACAGATACGCAGTATTTT | TRBV2 | . | TRBJ2-3 | TRBD2
CASSPTGSNYGYTF | TGTGCCAGCAGTCCGACGGGGTCTAACTATGGCTACACCTTC | TRBV6-4 | . | TRBJ1-2 | .
CASSLGAGYGQETQYF | TGTGCCAGCAGCTTGGGGGCGGGTTACGGTCAAGAGACCCAGTACTTC | TRBV5-4 | . | TRBJ2-5 | .
CSVTGQGSEKLFF | TGCAGCGTAACCGGACAGGGGAGTGAAAAACTGTTTTTT | TRBV29-1 | once | TRBJ1-4 | TRBD1
CASSLRVGGSSYNEQFF | TGTGCCAGCAGCTTGAGGGTCGGAGGGAGCTCCTACAATGAGCAGTTCTTC | TRBV11-2 | . | TRBJ2-1 | .
CASSPRQGERPQHF | TGTGCCAGCTCACCACGACAGGGTGAGAGGCCCCAGCATTTT | TRBV18 | . | TRBJ1-5 | TRBD1
CAISVLSGLAGSRGEQYF | TGTGCCATCAGTGTCCTGAGTGGGCTAGCCGGATCCCGAGGGGAGCAGTACTTC | TRBV10-3 | once | TRBJ2-7 | .
CASSGLGGSQGPQHF | TGTGCCAGCAGTGGCCTTGGGGGGTCTCAGGGGCCCCAGCATTTT | TRBV28 | . | TRBJ1-5 | .
CASSPQQGGDNQPQHF | TGTGCCAGCTCACCACAACAGGGTGGGGACAATCAGCCCCAGCATTTT | TRBV18 | . | TRBJ1-5 | .
CASETGTTYNEQFF | TGTGCCAGCGAAACCGGGACTACCTACAATGAGCAGTTCTTC | TRBV7-2 | . | TRBJ2-1 | TRBD2
CASSPLIPGFAGGSAFYEQYF | TGCGCCAGCAGCCCACTTATACCGGGGTTCGCGGGAGGTTCGGCCTTCTACGAGCAGTACTTC | TRBV5-1 | . | TRBJ2-7 | TRBD2
CASPPPGGAYNEQFF | TGTGCCAGCCCTCCCCCGGGCGGGGCCTACAATGAGCAGTTCTTC | TRBV28 | . | TRBJ2-1 | .
CASSRTSGRAWEFF | TGCGCCAGCAGCCGGACTAGCGGGAGAGCATGGGAGTTCTTC | TRBV5-1 | few | TRBJ2-1 | TRBD2
CASSLYGTGGGYTF | TGTGCCAGCAGTTTATACGGGACAGGAGGAGGCTACACCTTC | TRBV28 | . | TRBJ1-2 | TRBD1
CASSSRTSGHETQYF | TGTGCCAGCAGTTCCAGGACTAGCGGCCACGAGACCCAGTACTTC | TRBV27 | . | TRBJ2-5 | TRBD2
CASSLDSLVYGYTF | TGTGCCAGCAGCTTGGACAGCCTTGTCTATGGCTACACCTTC | TRBV7-2 | . | TRBJ1-2 | .
CSVDDRVGVETQYF | TGCAGCGTTGACGACAGGGTTGGGGTGGAGACCCAGTACTTC | TRBV29-1 | . | TRBJ2-5 | TRBD1
CAIKGGERYNEQFF | TGTGCCATCAAGGGGGGGGAAAGATACAATGAGCAGTTCTTC | TRBV10-3 | . | TRBJ2-1 | .
CASSFRLAGSDTQYF | TGTGCCAGCAGCTTTCGACTAGCGGGATCGGATACGCAGTATTTT | TRBV7-2 | once | TRBJ2-3 | TRBD2
CASSATSGSFSEQFF | TGTGCCAGCAGCGCGACTAGCGGGAGTTTCTCTGAGCAGTTCTTC | TRBV7-3 | . | TRBJ2-1 | TRBD2
CASSYRGPQHF | TGTGCCAGCAGTTACAGGGGGCCCCAGCATTTT | TRBV6-2/TRBV6-3 | . | TRBJ1-5 | .
CAWSFPPGEAFF | TGTGCCTGGAGTTTTCCGCCGGGTGAAGCTTTCTTT | TRBV30 | . | TRBJ1-1 | .
CASSRGQAVSSPLHF | TGTGCCAGCAGCCGAGGACAGGCGGTGAGCTCACCCCTCCACTTT | TRBV28 | few | TRBJ1-6 | TRBD1
CASSPSGSSYNEQFF | TGCGCCAGCAGCCCCAGCGGGAGCTCCTACAATGAGCAGTTCTTC | TRBV5-1 | . | TRBJ2-1 | TRBD2
CASSLMPSGSADTQYF | TGTGCCAGCAGCTTAATGCCATCCGGCAGCGCAGATACGCAGTATTTT | TRBV7-3 | . | TRBJ2-3 | .
CASSWRTGGLETQYF | TGTGCCAGCAGCTGGAGGACAGGGGGTTTGGAGACCCAGTACTTC | TRBV7-8 | . | TRBJ2-5 | TRBD1
CASSPEGNEKLFF | TGTGCCAGCAGTCCCGAGGGTAATGAAAAACTGTTTTTT | TRBV6-1 | . | TRBJ1-4 | .
CASSLLGARAFF | TGTGCCAGCAGCTTGCTGGGGGCTCGCGCTTTCTTT | TRBV12-3/TRBV12-4 | . | TRBJ1-1 | .
CASSLVILNPGNTIYF | TGTGCCAGCAGCTTAGTAATCCTAAACCCTGGAAACACCATATATTTT | TRBV7-2 | . | TRBJ1-3 | .
CASSPPSGTNNEQFF | TGCGCCAGCAGCCCTCCGAGCGGGACAAACAATGAGCAGTTCTTC | TRBV5-1 | . | TRBJ2-1 | .
CASPGTPSYNEQFF | TGTGCCAGCCCCGGGACACCCTCCTACAATGAGCAGTTCTTC | TRBV5-6 | . | TRBJ2-1 | .
CASSFGRGPNEQFF | TGTGCCAGTAGTTTCGGCAGGGGGCCCAATGAGCAGTTCTTC | TRBV19 | . | TRBJ2-1 | TRBD1
CASGHGIDEKLFF | TGCGCCTCGGGACACGGCATCGATGAAAAACTGTTTTTT | TRBV23-1 | once | TRBJ1-4 | .
CASSFRGTEQYF | TGTGCCAGCAGTTTTAGGGGAACCGAGCAGTACTTC | TRBV27 | . | TRBJ2-7 | .
CASSFRKGDTEAFF | TGTGCCAGCAGTTTTAGGAAAGGGGATACTGAAGCTTTCTTT | TRBV28 | . | TRBJ1-1 | .
CASSFLAGPGVGELFF | TGTGCCAGCAGCTTCCTAGCGGGCCCAGGGGTCGGGGAGCTGTTTTTT | TRBV5-5 | . | TRBJ2-2 | TRBD2
CASSQDREFGEQFF | TGCGCCAGCAGCCAAGATCGGGAGTTTGGTGAGCAGTTCTTC | TRBV4-3 | . | TRBJ2-1 | .
CASSGGDRTFYEQYF | TGTGCCAGCAGCGGGGGAGACAGGACGTTCTACGAGCAGTACTTC | TRBV9 | . | TRBJ2-7 | .
CATSREVGTLMGGYTF | TGTGCCACCAGCAGAGAGGTTGGGACACTAATGGGGGGCTACACCTTC | TRBV15 | . | TRBJ1-2 | .
CATSQLAGLAYEQYF | TGTGCCACCAGCCAACTAGCGGGTTTAGCCTACGAGCAGTACTTC | TRBV15 | . | TRBJ2-7 | TRBD2
CASRHQAGSTDTQYF | TGCGCCAGCAGACATCAGGCGGGGAGCACAGATACGCAGTATTTT | TRBV5-1 | . | TRBJ2-3 | .
CASSFTSADTQYF | TGCGCCAGCAGCTTCACTAGTGCCGATACGCAGTATTTT | TRBV5-1 | . | TRBJ2-3 | .
CASRLGQGYEKLFF | TGTGCCAGCAGACTCGGACAGGGCTATGAAAAACTGTTTTTT | TRBV28 | . | TRBJ1-4 | TRBD1
CATSSGDIYNSPLHF | TGTGCCACCTCGTCAGGGGATATATATAATTCACCCCTCCACTTT | TRBV24-1 | . | TRBJ1-6 | .
CATSREAGNLEQFF | TGTGCCACCAGCAGAGAGGCCGGGAACCTTGAGCAGTTCTTC | TRBV15 | many | TRBJ2-1 | .
CASSDSTDTQYF | TGCGCCAGCAGTGACTCAACTGATACGCAGTATTTT | TRBV10-1 | . | TRBJ2-3 | .
CASPHPVNRFGYTF | TGTGCCAGCCCCCACCCGGTGAACAGGTTTGGCTACACCTTC | TRBV3-1/TRBV3-2 | . | TRBJ1-2 | .
CASSPRVGGDEQYF | TGTGCCAGCAGTCCCCGGGTAGGGGGGGACGAGCAGTACTTC | TRBV6-2/TRBV6-3 | . | TRBJ2-7 | .
CASLSSGPYNEQFF | TGTGCCAGTTTGTCTAGCGGGCCTTACAATGAGCAGTTCTTC | TRBV19 | . | TRBJ2-1 | TRBD2
CASSLAGGTQDEQYF | TGCGCCAGCAGCTTGGCCGGGGGGACACAGGACGAGCAGTACTTC | TRBV5-1 | . | TRBJ2-7 | .
CASNPRGLGYSNQPQHF | TGTGCCAGTAATCCTAGGGGGCTAGGGTATAGCAATCAGCCCCAGCATTTT | TRBV19 | . | TRBJ1-5 | TRBD1
CASSLGGGAVTDTQYF | TGCGCCAGCAGCTTGGGAGGGGGCGCCGTAACAGATACGCAGTATTTT | TRBV5-1 | . | TRBJ2-3 | TRBD1
CASSELVSSGSSEQYF | TGTGCCAGCAGTGAATTAGTTTCTAGCGGGAGTAGCGAGCAGTACTTC | TRBV6-1 | few | TRBJ2-7 | TRBD2
CASSLAGGYEQYF | TGTGCCAGCAGCTTAGCAGGGGGCTACGAGCAGTACTTC | TRBV7-8 | few | TRBJ2-7 | .
CASSLAPGQGARNTIYF | TGTGCCAGCAGCTTGGCCCCGGGACAGGGGGCGCGAAACACCATATATTTT | TRBV5-6 | . | TRBJ1-3 | TRBD1
CASSSEEGRWSDTQYF | TGTGCCAGCAGTTCCGAGGAGGGGAGGTGGTCAGATACGCAGTATTTT | TRBV7-6 | . | TRBJ2-3 | .
CASSPTTGITDTQYF | TGTGCCAGCAGTCCTACGACAGGGATCACAGATACGCAGTATTTT | TRBV5-4 | . | TRBJ2-3 | TRBD1
CASSLSAGYGYTF | TGTGCCAGCAGCTTATCGGCAGGCTATGGCTACACCTTC | TRBV7-2 | . | TRBJ1-2 | .
CSGGLAGGPVEQFF | TGCAGCGGGGGACTAGCGGGAGGGCCGGTTGAGCAGTTCTTC | TRBV29-1 | . | TRBJ2-1 | TRBD2